These 8 T cell receptor beta chains originate from one sample sequenced in a study of cytomegalovirus exposure and HLA in healthy donors. Primers included in the PCR were 60 Vbeta and 13 Jbeta primers. Sequenced by immunoSEQ multiplex PCR; TCRdb stores in-frame clones only, minus some. Its listing shows approximately 190,000 clones. Sequenced: PBMCs. These receptor sequences come from a boy between 10 and 17 years old in good health and CMV-seronegative.

The chain has TRBV11-2 and TRBJ1-2, with D uncertain. V lost 5 bases and J 4 bases, leaving 11 bases between the germline ends. The germline V gene has CDR1 SGHAT and CDR2 FQNNGV. There are 13 residues in the CDR3. The CDR3 coding sequence is TGTGCCAGCAGCGGCCAACAACCCTATGGCTACACCTTC. This sequence encodes CASSGQQPYGYTF.

The V call is TRBV27, the J call TRBJ1-5, with a weak D call TRBD1 (5 bases). Germline V gives CDR1 MNHEY, CDR2 SMNVEV (reference sequence). Deletions cut 6 bases from V and 5 bases from J, with 14 bases between. This CDR3 spans 14 amino acids. CDR3 in amino acids: CASRTGGAHQPQHF. The DNA for the CDR3 is TGTGCCAGCAGGACTGGTGGGGCTCATCAGCCCCAGCATTTT.

V is TRBV6-1 and J is TRBJ2-7, with D maybe TRBD1 (5 bases). The V gene's germline CDR1 is MNHNS and CDR2 SASEGT. V was cut by 1 base and J by 3 bases, with 22 bases left in between. This CDR3 is 18 amino acids long. CDR3 DNA sequence: TGTGCCAGCAGTGAAGGAATGTTGGGGTGGCAGGGTGACTACGAGCAGTACTTC. Its translation is CASSEGMLGWQGDYEQYF.

V usage is TRBV5-1 and J usage is TRBJ2-4; 14 positions match TRBD2. The CDR3 has 17 residues. Germline CDR1 SGHRS, CDR2 YFSETQ. The V gene end was trimmed by 4 bases and the J gene end by 9 bases; junction bases not matched to a gene: 12. CDR3 amino acids: CASSAETSGGAVSIQYF. Here the CDR3 DNA reads TGCGCCAGCAGCGCCGAGACTAGCGGGGGGGCCGTGAGCATTCAGTACTTC.

Details on this clone: The conserved phenylalanine or tryptophan is not found at the CDR3 terminus, so this likely reflects a read error. The limits of the CDR3 on the DNA are not certain, so only TCRdb's listed CDR3 is given. The J gene is TRBJ2-7, the V gene TRBV7-6; TRBD2, the D gene given by the table, was not confirmed from the DNA. The CDR3 spans 11 residues, counting both ends. Germline V CDR1 and CDR2: SGHVS, FNYEAQ. The CDR3 sequence is CASSRSKEAGS.

The chain joins TRBV18 to TRBJ2-1, with 16 bases identical to TRBD2. Unmatched junction bases numbered 8, after V lost 4 bases and J lost 8 bases. There are 17 residues in the CDR3. The V gene's germline CDR1 is KGHSH and CDR2 LQKENI. This chain's CDR3 is CASSRFGTSGGDDEQFF. CDR3 nucleotide sequence: TGTGCCAGCTCACGGTTCGGGACTAGCGGGGGGGACGATGAGCAGTTCTTC.

This chain connects TRBV18 to TRBJ2-1, with 7 positions matching TRBD1. The V gene end was trimmed by 6 bases and the J gene end by 5 bases; junction bases not matched to a gene: 4. The CDR3 has 13 amino acids. Germline V gene sequence: CDR1 KGHSH, CDR2 LQKENI. The CDR3, as DNA: TGTGCCAGCTCGCCCGGGACAGACAATGAGCAGTTCTTC. As protein: CASSPGTDNEQFF.

CDR3 sequence: CASRSGWSYNSPLHF. The DNA of the CDR3 is TGTGCCAGTAGATCGGGGTGGTCCTATAATTCACCCCTCCACTTT. This chain connects TRBV19 to TRBJ1-6; D gene uncertain. Trimming shortened V by 6 bases and J by 1 base, and 10 bases separated the two germline ends. There are 15 residues in the CDR3. Per the germline V gene, CDR1 is LNHDA and CDR2 is SQIVND (reference sequence). Filled out from reference TRBV19 and TRBJ1-6, the complete variable domain reads DGGITQSPKYLFRKEGQNVTLSCEQNLNHDAMYWYRQDPGQGLRLIYYSQIVNDFQKGDIAEGYSVSREKKESFPLTVTSAQKNPTAFYLCASRSGWSYNSPLHFGNGTRLTVT.